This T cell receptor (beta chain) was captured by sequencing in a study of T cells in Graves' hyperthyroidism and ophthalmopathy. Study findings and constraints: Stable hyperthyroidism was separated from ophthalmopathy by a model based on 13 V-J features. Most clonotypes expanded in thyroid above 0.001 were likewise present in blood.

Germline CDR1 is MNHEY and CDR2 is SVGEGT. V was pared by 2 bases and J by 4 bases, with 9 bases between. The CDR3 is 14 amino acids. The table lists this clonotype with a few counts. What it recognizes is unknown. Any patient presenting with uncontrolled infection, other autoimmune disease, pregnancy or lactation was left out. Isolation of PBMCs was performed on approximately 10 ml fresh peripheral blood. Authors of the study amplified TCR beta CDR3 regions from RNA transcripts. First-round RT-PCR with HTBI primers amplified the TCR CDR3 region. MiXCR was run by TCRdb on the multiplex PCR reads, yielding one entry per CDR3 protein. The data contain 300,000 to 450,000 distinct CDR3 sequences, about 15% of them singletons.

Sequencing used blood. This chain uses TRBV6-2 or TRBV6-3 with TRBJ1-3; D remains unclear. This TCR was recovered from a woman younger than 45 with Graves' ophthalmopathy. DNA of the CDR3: TGTGCCAGCAGTTACGCCCGGGAGGGAAACACCATATATTTT. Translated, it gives CASSYAREGNTIYF.